The clone carrying this TCR beta chain has only a few counts. Its antigen remains unidentified. The data stem from a study of T-cell reconstitution after alpha-beta-depleted transplantation in children. General study findings and limits: Expanded clones from the graft, numbering several hundred, reportedly supplied alpha-beta T cells about two months after transplant. Recipient T cells and thymic progenitors that survived were the source of the high TCRbeta diversity seen at day 60 in some patients.

This CDR3 region has 15 residues. TCRbeta library construction was performed incorporating unique molecular identifiers. MiXCR, run by TCRdb on the PCR reads, gives a single entry per CDR3 protein. The data show 450,000 to 600,000 distinct CDR3 sequences, with 13% seen just once and about 2.2% held by the top ten. The sequence was obtained from a male patient aged 10 to 17 who had a stem cell transplant for acute myeloid leukemia, so the T cells may come from the graft donor. This specimen consisted of PBMCs, mostly from graft donor cells, obtained 360 days after TCRalphabeta/CD19-depleted stem cell transplant. The chain recombines TRBV21-1 with TRBJ2-7; TRBD2, the D gene given by the table, was not confirmed from the DNA. TRBV21-1 corresponds to a pseudogene. The CDR3 spells CASSYRLVIVYEQYF. The CDR3 region has the DNA TGTGCCAGCAGCTACCGACTAGTCATTGTCTACGAGCAGTACTTC.